This entry concerns a single TCR beta chain. Its antigen is unknown. It has no much larger one-base neighbor in the sample; base qualities were not kept. These data are taken from a study of shared T cell receptors in the human thymus (dated by TCRdb to the early 2020s). For the wider study: The study examined how self-reactive, shared T-cell receptor alpha chains are generated in the human thymus.

To prepare the library, the immunoSEQ multiplex PCR assay was applied. Here the immuneACCESS table is served through TCRdb, limited to in-frame sequences with V and J called. Missing clones are a known gap in these copies; in checked studies unresolved V genes cover under half, and the rest lacks a known reason. The sample profile shows hundreds of thousands of clones; more than 75% of them were found once. The top ten clones comprise approximately 0.013% of the sample. Including the terminal cysteine and phenylalanine, the CDR3 comprises 15 residues. The only DNA kept is the CDR3, 45 bases in frame from the first base. CDR1 MNHNS and CDR2 SASEGT were looked up in the germline V gene. Germline trimming: 4 bases from V, 7 bases from J; junction bases outside gene matches: 7. Separately, the same data were catalogued under a study of human thymus T cells. Drawing on the second study: Donors were immunologically healthy infants undergoing open corrective cardiac surgery for congenital heart defects in Finland. Thymus tissue was obtained as surgical resects removed during corrective cardiac surgery. Both the thymic and the peripheral blood repertoires appeared to show biased V and J gene segment usage. Highly overlapping thymic TCR repertoires among unrelated individuals were reported in the related research. The study characterized TCR alpha and beta repertoires from under 10 infant thymus samples and a few related peripheral blood samples. Donor ages ranging from roughly 7 to 250 days were recorded, and about six male and two female infants were included in the cohort. Thymocytes were mechanically released from the tissue and were stored as pellets of about 8.5-31 million cells at -70 degrees C. A QIAsymphony instrument was used to extract genomic DNA from frozen cell pellets. TCRB and TCRAD loci were amplified from a standardized quantity of quality-controlled genomic DNA using the immunoSEQ multiplex PCR assay. The V(D)J region was spanned by amplicons of a length sufficient to cover the CDR3 and to identify V and J genes. The commercial immunoSEQ service was used to sequence amplicons on an Illumina platform. Corrections for primer bias and sequencing errors followed previously described methods, while TCRAD and TCRB definitions were based on the IMGT database. Analysis of the repertoires was done with immunoSEQ Analyzer 3.0 and VDJTools and included basic statistics, V/J segment usage, diversity estimates, rarefaction and pairwise overlap. Diversity was estimated using the Chao1, ChaoE, Efron-Thisted, Shannon and inverse Simpson indices, and was also estimated on datasets down-sampled to the size of the smallest sample. Repertoire overlap used strict matching of CDR3 nucleotide sequence, V gene and J gene, with Jaccard-based multidimensional scaling clustering. On average, thymus samples gave 800,000 or so unique TCRB clonotypes, whereas blood samples gave around 84,000.

This chain is built from TRBV6-1 and TRBJ2-5; 12 middle bases align to TRBD2. Specimen: thymocytes. This sequence was found in a boy in the first two years of life with a congenital heart defect. Donor details come from another sample of the same person, matched by shared clones. The DNA sequence follows: TGTGCCAGCAGTGTTTGGACTAGCGGGATCGGGACCCAGTACTTC. It specifies CASSVWTSGIGTQYF.